This T cell receptor (beta chain) was sequenced during a study of T cell responses to AZD1222 COVID-19 vaccine. Study results and caveats: CD4 TCRs covered the whole spike, strongest at regions 160-218 and 743-854. Seropositive AZD1222 recipients at baseline numbered only five or six. In all cases, repertoires were sampled only after the peak T cell response.

Generated by immunoSEQ multiplex PCR, the TCRdb table keeps only in-frame clones and is missing some. The sample lists nearly 90,000 clones, approximately 86% occurring once. Points on this clone: Its antigen is not identified.

Germline CDR1 reads ENHRY; CDR2 reads SYGVKD. The CDR3 length is 15 residues. Trimming pared 8 bases from V and 1 base from J, leaving 14 bases between. Sequencing was performed on peripheral blood, taken on day 0 of MenACWY control vaccination. The V call is TRBV10-3, the J call TRBJ2-2; D gene unclear. This TCR came from an adult in good health. In DNA, the CDR3 is TGTGCCATCGAACCCGCCGCTCGGAACACCGGGGAGCTGTTTTTT. Residues: CAIEPAARNTGELFF.